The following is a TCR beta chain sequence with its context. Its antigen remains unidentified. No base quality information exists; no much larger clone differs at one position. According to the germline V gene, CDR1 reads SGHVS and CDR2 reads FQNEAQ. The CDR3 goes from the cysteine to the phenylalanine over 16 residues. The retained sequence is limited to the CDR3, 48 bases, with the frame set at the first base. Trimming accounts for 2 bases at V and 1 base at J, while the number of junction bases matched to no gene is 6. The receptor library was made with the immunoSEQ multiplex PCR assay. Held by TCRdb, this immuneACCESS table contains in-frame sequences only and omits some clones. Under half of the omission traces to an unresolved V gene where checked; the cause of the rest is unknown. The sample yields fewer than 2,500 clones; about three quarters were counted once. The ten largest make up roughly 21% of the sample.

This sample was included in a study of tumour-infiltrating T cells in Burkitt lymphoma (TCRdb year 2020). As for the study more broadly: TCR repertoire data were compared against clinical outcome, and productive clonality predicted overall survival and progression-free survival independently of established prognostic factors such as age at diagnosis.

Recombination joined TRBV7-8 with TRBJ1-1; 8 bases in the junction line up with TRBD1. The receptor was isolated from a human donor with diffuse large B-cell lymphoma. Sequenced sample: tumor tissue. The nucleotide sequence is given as TGTGCCAGCAGCTTAACGGGACAGGTGTGGAACACTGAAGCTTTCTTT. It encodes CASSLTGQVWNTEAFF. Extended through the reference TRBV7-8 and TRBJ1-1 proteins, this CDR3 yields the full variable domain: GAGVSQSPRYKVAKRGQDVALRCDPISGHVSLFWYQQALGQGPEFLTYFQNEAQLDKSGLPSDRFFAERPEGSVSTLKIQRTQQEDSAVYLCASSLTGQVWNTEAFFGQGTRLTVV.